The clone carrying this T cell receptor (beta chain) was recorded once. The antigen is unknown. This specimen comes from a study of blood T cells in healthy people across ages. Study outcomes and limitations: Naive T cell percentage showed a strong correlation with the diversity of TCR beta.

The germline V gene has CDR1 SQVTM and CDR2 ANQGSEA. This CDR3 has 14 residues. V lost 1 base to trimming and J lost 4 bases; unmatched junction nucleotides: 3. The use of a sample-barcoded 5' primer and a J-beta primer mix characterized a second PCR of about 6 to 12 cycles. The yield of each sample was at least 2.5 million CDR3-containing paired-end reads. In TCRdb, the 5' RACE reads were re-called with MiXCR into one record per CDR3 protein. The data hold about 800,000 distinct CDR3 sequences, with about 25% observed a single time. The same sample was also used in a study of T cells of mothers and their children. From that paper: Slightly, though not significantly, more overlap was seen in related than in unrelated mother-child pairs.

The chain joins TRBV29-1 to TRBJ2-3; 9 nucleotides line up with TRBD2. The TCR originated in a boy between 10 and 17 years old in good health. The sample consisted of blood. For the CDR3, the DNA is TGCAGCGTTGAAGTGCGGGAGGGCCCAGATACGCAGTATTTT. Amino acid sequence: CSVEVREGPDTQYF.